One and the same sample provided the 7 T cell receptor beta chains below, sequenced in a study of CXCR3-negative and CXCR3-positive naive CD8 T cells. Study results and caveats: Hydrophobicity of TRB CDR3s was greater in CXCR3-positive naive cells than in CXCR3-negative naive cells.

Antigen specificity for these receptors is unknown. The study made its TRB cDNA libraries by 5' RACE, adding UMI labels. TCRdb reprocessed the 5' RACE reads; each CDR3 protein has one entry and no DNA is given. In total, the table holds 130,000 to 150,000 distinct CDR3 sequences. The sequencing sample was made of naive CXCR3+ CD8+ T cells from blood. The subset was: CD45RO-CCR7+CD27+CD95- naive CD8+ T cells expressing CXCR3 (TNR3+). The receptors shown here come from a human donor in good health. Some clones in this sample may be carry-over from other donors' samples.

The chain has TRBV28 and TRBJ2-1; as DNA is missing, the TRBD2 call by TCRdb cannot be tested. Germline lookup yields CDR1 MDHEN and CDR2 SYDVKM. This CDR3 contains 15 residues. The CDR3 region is CASSADSGWGNEQFF.

CDR3 sequence reads: CSRAGTVDLTSGSGEETQYF. The V gene is TRBV29-1, the J gene TRBJ2-5; the D call of TRBD2 rests on TCRdb alone, since no DNA is present to check it. The CDR3 length is 20 residues. CDR1 is SQVTM, CDR2 ANQGSEA, per germline. Using reference TRBV29-1 and TRBJ2-5 for the parts outside the CDR3, the full variable domain is SAVISQKPSRDICQRGTSLTIQCQVDSQVTMMFWYRQQPGQSLTLIATANQGSEATYESGFVIDKFPISRPNLTFSTLTVSNMSPEDSSIYLCSRAGTVDLTSGSGEETQYFGPGTRLLVL.

CDR3 region: CASRVEREQFF. V gene TRBV12-3 or TRBV12-4 combines with J gene TRBJ2-1. This CDR3 is 11 amino acids long.

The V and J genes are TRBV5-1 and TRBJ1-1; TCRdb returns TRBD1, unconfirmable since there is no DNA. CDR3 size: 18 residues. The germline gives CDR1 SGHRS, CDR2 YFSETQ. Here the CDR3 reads CASSSLKYRGPANTEAFF.

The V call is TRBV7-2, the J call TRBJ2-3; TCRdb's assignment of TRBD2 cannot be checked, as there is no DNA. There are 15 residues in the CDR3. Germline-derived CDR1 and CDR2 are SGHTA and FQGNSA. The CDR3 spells CASSLFAGGTDTQYF.

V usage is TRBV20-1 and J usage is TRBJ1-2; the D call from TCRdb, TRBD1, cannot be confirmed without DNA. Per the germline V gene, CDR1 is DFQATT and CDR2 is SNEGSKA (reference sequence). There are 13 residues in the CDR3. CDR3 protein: CSARLTGYDGYTF.

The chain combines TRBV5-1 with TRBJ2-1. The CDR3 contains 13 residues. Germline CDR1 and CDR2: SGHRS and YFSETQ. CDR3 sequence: CASSLRHDNEQFF.